The T cell receptor beta chain under discussion was sequenced for a study of beta chain features in type 1 diabetes (dated by TCRdb to about 2018). For context, the study as a whole: Mean age, gender distribution, total cell number and subset yield were not different between patients and healthy donors. A total of some 100,000,000 sorted cells were examined across all samples, and a strong correlation was observed between cell number per subset and RNA yield. In the study, TCRB repertoires of sorted circulating CD4+ T cell subsets from recently diagnosed type 1 diabetes patients were compared with those of matched healthy donors. Regulatory and stem cell-like memory subsets were isolated from only 8 patients and about eight healthy donors, whereas naive and central memory subsets came from all 30 or so donors. The full study reports these points: In all four CD4+ subsets, TCRB CDR3 length was moderately but significantly shorter in type 1 diabetes patients. Naive, central memory and regulatory TCRB repertoires appeared to be more similar among patients than among healthy donors. Fewer insertions and more nucleotide deletions at VDJ recombination sites were observed in patients with type 1 diabetes, implying thymic rearrangement abnormalities. Shorter templates might have been favored by PCR, but patient and control samples were amplified and corrected together, so both groups would have been affected equally by any skew. Because cDNA rather than genomic DNA was sequenced, highly expressing activated cells could have been over-represented, although no difference in activation and CD3 levels was found between groups. Only small numbers of individuals were included in the HLA sub-analyses, which left unresolved whether HLA type had any influence on TCRB rearrangement.

This clone has a handful of counts. The clone's antigen remains unknown. Per-nucleotide qualities are absent, and no much larger clonotype sits a single base away. Based on the germline V gene, the CDR1 and CDR2 sequences are MGHRA and YSYEKL. The CDR3 measures 12 amino acids from cysteine to phenylalanine. Only the CDR3 region is kept as DNA, spanning 36 bases read in frame from base 1. Relative to germline, V is 4 bases shorter and J is 10 bases shorter, with 11 bases between their ends. The entire isolated RNA was reverse transcribed using the High Capacity cDNA Reverse Transcription Kit, and thus expressed TCRB transcripts were sequenced. Deep immunoSEQ sequencing was performed on naive, central memory and regulatory T cell samples, with an average of roughly 3.6 million total reads per sample. After sorted cells were lysed in RLT buffer, RNA was extracted with DNase-treated RNeasy Micro or Mini kits, with the choice depending on cell number. Each cell subset was processed on its own to prevent cross-contamination, while patient and healthy donor samples were processed together. The immunoSEQ multiplex PCR was used to amplify TCRB sequences from cDNA, yielding 87-bp fragments that span the CDR3 region. The amplicons were sequenced using the Illumina HiSeq platform. Turning to the authors' computational methods: PCR bias was corrected computationally using synthetic template baselines, and reads within Hamming distance 2 were collapsed, with unmergeable singletons discarded. By aligning reads against IMGT, V, D and J genes, CDR3 length, and insertions or deletions at six rearrangement sites were assigned. Within each subset, clonotype counts were normalized to sorted cell number, and only after that were true diversity and Gini coefficients computed with the tcR R package. Repertoire sharing was quantified using the overlap coefficient calculated on TCRB nucleotide sequences. Out-of-frame TCRB sequences from naive cells were analyzed to stand in for the pre-selection repertoire. Drawn from immuneACCESS, this table holds only the in-frame rearrangements with V and J called that TCRdb kept. Clones are partly lost; checked studies trace under half to an unresolved V gene and leave the rest unexplained. D and trimming come from the DNA, and the V and J calls and clone size come from that table. Present in this sample are hundreds of thousands of clones, around 15% of which were seen just once. The ten biggest clones cover less than 0.025% of the sample.

A single peripheral blood draw of about 116 mL on average was collected from each donor into heparinised tubes. Using a panel that included CD45RO, CCR7, CD25, CD127, CD95 and CD27, naive, central memory, regulatory and stem cell-like memory CD4+ T cells were sorted on a BD FACSAria II. Purity was above 95% for every sorted population. PBMCs were isolated right away by Lymphoprep density gradient centrifugation and were stained directly, without culture. Samples were stained and sorted in pairs, with one healthy donor and one patient per experiment, so that batch effects were minimized. The chain uses TRBV4-1 and TRBJ2-1; a tentative D match to TRBD2 spans 7 bases. Sequencing input: naive CD4+ T cells from blood. The sample's cell subset or site, from its label and the paper: true naive CD4+ T cells. The source is a man aged 18 to 35 with type 1 diabetes. The nucleotides are TGCGCCAGCAGCCCGGGGGGCCACGAGCAGTTCTTC. Its protein reads: CASSPGGHEQFF.